This T cell receptor beta chain stems from a study of cytomegalovirus exposure and HLA in healthy donors. The PCR contained 60 Vbeta and 13 Jbeta primers. In the authors' workflow: In a later analysis, of around 85 million unique beta chains, roughly 9.9 million appeared in at least two donors. The assay was immunoSEQ multiplex PCR, and TCRdb's table has in-frame clones only and misses some. For V, J and clone size, that table is used; D and trimming come from the DNA. The sample table sets out around 140,000 clones. The CDR3 covers 15 residues. V trimming: 8 bases; J trimming: 7 bases; junction bases outside the gene matches: 13. Germline assignment: CDR1 SGHNT and CDR2 YYREEE (reference sequence). A note on this clone: The antigen is unknown.

General study points: Information on immune exposure was restricted to one variable (CMV serostatus). Analysis was carried out at a later point, and it linked a missense DCLRE1C variant to TCR beta V- and J-gene trimming. According to a later analysis, most TCR beta chains associated with CMV appeared HLA-restricted.

V is TRBV5-4 and J is TRBJ2-2; 8 bases are shared with TRBD2. Sequencing was done on a sample of PBMCs. The clonotype originates from a woman between 35 and 50 years old in good health and CMV-seronegative. In DNA form, the CDR3 reads TGTGCCAGTAACAGGGCGGGGGGTCCGGGCGGGGAGCTGTTTTTT. This sequence encodes CASNRAGGPGGELFF.